A single sample gave rise to the 11 T cell receptor beta chains below, sequenced in a study of blood T cell repertoires in COVID-19 (TCRdb year 2020). The protocol used for the library was the immunoSEQ multiplex PCR assay. TCRdb mirrors the immuneACCESS table, restricted to in-frame sequences. Some clones are absent from its copies; in checked studies, under half trace to an unresolved V gene, and the reason for the others is unknown. The sample has tens of thousands of clones on record, about 81% of them singletons. The ten largest clonotypes hold about 13% of the sample. Sequenced material: peripheral blood. Every receptor here comes from a human donor in a cohort sampled during active COVID-19.

This sequence joins TRBV7-2 and TRBJ2-3; TRBD2 aligns across 14 bases. With V trimmed by 4 bases and J by 1 base, 7 bases remained unmatched. The CDR3 length is 18 residues. The V gene's germline CDR1 is SGHTA and CDR2 FQGNSA. The chain's CDR3 is CASSSGLAGGRGTDTQYF. In nucleotides, the CDR3 is TGTGCCAGCAGCTCCGGACTAGCGGGGGGCCGCGGCACAGATACGCAGTATTTT.

The gene calls are TRBV6-5 and TRBJ1-1, with TRBD1 matching over 10 bases. V trimming: 6 bases; J trimming: 1 base; junction bases outside the gene matches: 2. This CDR3 spans 14 amino acids. In germline, CDR1 is MNHEY, CDR2 SVGAGI. CDR3 DNA: TGTGCCAGCAGGGACAGGGGGGAGAACACTGAAGCTTTCTTT. It is translated as CASRDRGENTEAFF.

The chain joins TRBV3-1 (or the pseudogene TRBV3-2) to TRBJ1-2, with a tentative D call TRBD1 (6 bases). V gave up 7 bases and J gave up 4 bases, with 10 bases separating them. Germline CDR1 LGHDT, CDR2 YNNKEL (reference sequence). This CDR3 region has 12 residues. The CDR3 reads CASTAGAYGYTF. CDR3 in DNA: TGTGCCAGCACCGCAGGGGCCTATGGCTACACCTTC.

The chain joins TRBV19 to TRBJ1-5; 7 bases align to TRBD1. Germline V gene data show CDR1 as LNHDA and CDR2 as SQIVND (reference sequence). The CDR3 covers 12 residues. The junction had 3 bases not matched to a gene; V was cut back by 9 bases and J by 4 bases. The DNA of the CDR3 is TGTGCCAGCCGACAGGGTAATCAGCCCCAGCATTTT. Amino acid sequence: CASRQGNQPQHF.

This chain links TRBV20-1 with TRBJ2-3; tentative D call: TRBD2 (5 bases). This CDR3 has 11 amino acids. Germline CDR1 DFQATT, CDR2 SNEGSKA (reference sequence). V gave up 3 bases and J gave up 4 bases, with 5 bases separating them. CDR3 DNA: TGCAGTGCTAGGAGGGCAGATACGCAGTATTTT. This translates into CSARRADTQYF.

The chain uses TRBV10-2 and TRBJ2-5; TRBD1 is a possible D gene (5 bases). The ends were cut back, 6 bases at V and 5 bases at J, with 10 bases in the middle. From germline, CDR1 is WSHSY and CDR2 SAAADI. The CDR3 runs 12 residues. CDR3 region: CASSSGYETQYF. In DNA form, the CDR3 reads TGCGCCAGCAGCTCAGGGTACGAGACCCAGTACTTC.

The chain recombines TRBV4-1 with TRBJ2-7; 8 bases match TRBD2. Trimming took 1 base from V and 0 from J; bases not matched to a gene: 5. CDR1 and CDR2 from the germline V gene are MGHRA and YSYEKL. The CDR3 is made up of 16 amino acids. The CDR3 coding sequence is TGCGCCAGCAGCCAAGGGTTAGCGGGGTTCTCCTACGAGCAGTACTTC. Translation: CASSQGLAGFSYEQYF.

This rearrangement joins TRBV7-9 to TRBJ1-2, with a possible D match to TRBD1 (5 bases). Looked up from germline, CDR1 is SEHNR and CDR2 is FQNEAQ (reference sequence). This CDR3 is built from 12 residues. The ends were cut back, 5 bases at V and 3 bases at J, with 7 bases in the middle. The chain's CDR3 is CASSQTDYGYTF. Written as DNA, the CDR3 is TGTGCCAGCAGCCAGACAGACTATGGCTACACCTTC.

V and J are TRBV7-9 and TRBJ2-6; D is ambiguous. The germline CDR1 and CDR2 sequences are SEHNR and FQNEAQ (reference sequence). The CDR3 loop spans 17 amino acids. The germline V and J ends were trimmed by 3 bases and 9 bases, with 21 bases remaining between them. This CDR3 reads CASSLFGFDSVSNVLTF. The DNA of the CDR3 is TGTGCCAGCAGCTTGTTTGGATTTGACTCTGTTAGCAACGTCCTGACTTTC.

CDR3 sequence: CAWSRSGGLGYEQYF. In nucleotides, the CDR3 is TGTGCCTGGAGCCGTAGCGGGGGTTTAGGGTACGAGCAGTACTTC. V usage is TRBV30 and J usage is TRBJ2-7; TRBD2 matches 9 bases. V was clipped by 3 bases and J by 4 bases; unmatched bases: 10. Germline CDR1 and CDR2: GTSNPN and SVGIG (reference sequence). The CDR3 spans 15 residues. The full variable domain, rest sourced from reference TRBV30 and TRBJ2-7, is SQTIHQWPATLVQPVGSPLSLECTVEGTSNPNLYWYRQAAGRGLQLLFYSVGIGQISSEVPQNLSASRPQDRQFILSSKKLLLSDSGFYLCAWSRSGGLGYEQYFGPGTRLTVT.

The chain is built from TRBV21-1 and TRBJ1-1; the tabulated D call, TRBD1, remains unverified against the DNA. TRBV21-1 is shown as a pseudogene. The CDR3 contains 14 residues. The CDR3 bases are TGTGCCAGCAGGGGCCAGGTACTGAACACTGAAGCTTTCTTT. Translated, it gives CASRGQVLNTEAFF.